Below are 22 T cell receptor beta chains sequenced from a single sample in a study of T cell clonotyping in hematopoietic cell transplantation. The method was immunoSEQ multiplex PCR; TCRdb's version includes in-frame clones alone and lacks a portion of them. The sample consists of under 7,500 clones, approximately 91% of them appearing once. Specimen: peripheral blood mononuclear cells, collected 100 days after allogeneic stem cell transplant. The receptor set was obtained from a female patient between 50 and 59 years old who had an allogeneic stem cell transplant from a related donor, so the T cells may come from the graft donor. Some clones in this sample may be carry-over from other donors' samples.

The rearrangement links TRBV2 to TRBJ1-5; D is perhaps TRBD1 (6 bases). The ends were cut back, 6 bases at V and 4 bases at J, with 16 bases in the middle. The CDR3 extends over 15 amino acids. Looked up from germline, CDR1 is SNHLY and CDR2 is FYNNEI. The CDR3 region has the DNA TGTGCCAGCAGCGATACAGGGTCTCGGAATCAGCCCCAGCATTTT. Its protein product is CASSDTGSRNQPQHF.

V is TRBV14 and J is TRBJ2-1, with 9 positions matching TRBD2. The V segment lost 2 bases and the J segment 9 bases; nucleotides outside the gene matches: 8. The CDR3 loop spans 15 amino acids. CDR1 and CDR2 (germline): SGHDN, FVKESK. Here the CDR3 reads CASSQLAGVSSEQFF. The CDR3 bases are TGTGCCAGCAGCCAATTAGCGGGGGTGTCAAGTGAGCAGTTCTTC.

The chain has TRBV6-5 and TRBJ2-7, with D perhaps matching TRBD1 (6 bases). This CDR3 is 15 amino acids long. V lost 7 bases, J lost 0 bases, and 16 bases lay in between. Germline CDR1 MNHEY, CDR2 SVGAGI. As DNA, the CDR3 is TGTGCCAGCATTAAAAGCCAGGGGAGCTCCTACGAGCAGTACTTC. This encodes CASIKSQGSSYEQYF.

This chain links TRBV5-4 with TRBJ1-4; a weak D match, TRBD1 (6 bases). V gave up 4 bases and J gave up 6 bases, with 16 bases separating them. The CDR3 loop spans 15 amino acids. Germline values: CDR1 SGHNT, CDR2 YYREEE (reference sequence). The DNA of the CDR3 is TGTGCCAGCAGCCTTGGGGGCAGGGTAGATGAAAAACTGTTTTTT. This gives the protein CASSLGGRVDEKLFF.

The V gene is TRBV4-1, the J gene TRBJ1-1; D is possibly TRBD1 (5 bases). V gave up 4 bases and J gave up 3 bases, with 15 bases separating them. Germline V gene sequence: CDR1 MGHRA, CDR2 YSYEKL. The CDR3 extends over 15 amino acids. The chain's CDR3 is CASSLISGGHTEAFF. The CDR3 nucleotides read TGCGCCAGCAGCCTCATCAGCGGGGGTCACACTGAAGCTTTCTTT.

The genes are TRBV28 and TRBJ1-1, with D perhaps matching TRBD1 (6 bases). Deletions cut 5 bases from V and 8 bases from J, with 15 bases between. This CDR3 spans 13 amino acids. The germline CDR1 and CDR2 sequences are MDHEN and SYDVKM. CDR3 amino acids: CASSPSDRPEAFF. The CDR3 nucleotides are TGTGCCAGCAGTCCTTCCGACAGGCCCGAAGCTTTCTTT.

This chain uses TRBV5-1 with TRBJ2-7; D gene ambiguous. The ends were cut back, 0 bases at V and 0 bases at J, with 16 bases in the middle. CDR1 SGHRS and CDR2 YFSETQ come from the germline V gene. The length of the CDR3 is 17 residues. CDR3 coding DNA: TGCGCCAGCAGCTTGGCCCCTTGGGCAGCAAGCTCCTACGAGCAGTACTTC. It codes for CASSLAPWAASSYEQYF.

The chain has TRBV30 and TRBJ2-1; 7 bases are a match to TRBD2. The junction had 17 bases not matched to a gene; V was cut back by 5 bases and J by 7 bases. CDR3 size: 16 residues. Germline CDR1 reads GTSNPN; CDR2 reads SVGIG (reference sequence). CDR3 region: CAWGAQAVGGRNEQFF. Here the CDR3 DNA reads TGTGCCTGGGGCGCCCAAGCGGTGGGGGGGAGAAATGAGCAGTTCTTC. Based on the CDR3 plus reference TRBV30 and TRBJ2-1, the full variable domain is SQTIHQWPATLVQPVGSPLSLECTVEGTSNPNLYWYRQAAGRGLQLLFYSVGIGQISSEVPQNLSASRPQDRQFILSSKKLLLSDSGFYLCAWGAQAVGGRNEQFFGPGTRLTVL.

The J gene is TRBJ2-3, the V gene TRBV29-1; D assignment may be TRBD1 or TRBD2 (6 bases each). Germline V gene sequence: CDR1 SQVTM, CDR2 ANQGSEA. Trimming cost V 4 bases and J 4 bases, with 12 bases left between them. The CDR3 runs to 13 residues. The CDR3 reads CSVVQGGADTQYF. CDR3 bases: TGCAGCGTTGTACAGGGAGGCGCAGATACGCAGTATTTT.

The rearrangement uses TRBV14 and TRBJ1-6; D may be TRBD1 (5 bases). The CDR3 covers 15 residues. CDR1 and CDR2 from the germline V gene are SGHDN and FVKESK. V was clipped by 3 bases and J by 6 bases, with 12 bases between them. The CDR3 coding sequence is TGTGCCAGCAGCCATGACAGAGGAAGTAATTCACCCCTCCACTTT. Amino acids: CASSHDRGSNSPLHF.

About this clone itself: The junction shows a germline mismatch at one end, possibly a read error. V and J are TRBV5-1 and TRBJ1-1; TRBD1 matches at 9 bases. From germline, CDR1 is SGHRS and CDR2 YFSETQ. The CDR3 consists of 14 residues. This CDR3 is CASSLTGGNTEAFF. The CDR3 coding sequence is TGTGCCAGCAGCTTGACAGGGGGGAACACTGAAGCTTTCTTT. Combining the CDR3 with reference TRBV5-1 and TRBJ1-1 gives the whole variable domain KAGVTQTPRYLIKTRGQQVTLSCSPISGHRSVSWYQQTPGQGLQFLFEYFSETQRNKGNFPGRFSGRQFSNSRSEMNVSTLELGDSALYLCASSLTGGNTEAFFGQGTRLTVV.

CDR3 amino acids: CASSTYKYSNQPQHF. In DNA, the CDR3 is TGTGCCAGCAGCACCTACAAGTATAGCAATCAGCCCCAGCATTTT. The rearrangement joins TRBV9 to TRBJ1-5; no clear D gene. CDR3 length equals 15 residues. V lost 4 bases to trimming and J lost 0 bases, with 11 bases between them. Germline V lookup: CDR1 SGDLS, CDR2 YYNGEE.

V is TRBV4-3 and J is TRBJ1-2; 9 nucleotides agree with TRBD1. CDR3 length equals 17 residues. The germline CDR1 and CDR2 sequences are LGHNA and YSLEER. Germline trimming cut 1 base from V and 2 bases from J; bases unmatched to any gene: 8. The CDR3 is CASSQVSSGTGNYGYTF. CDR3 nucleotide sequence: TGCGCCAGCAGCCAAGTTTCCTCCGGGACAGGGAACTATGGCTACACCTTC.

This chain joins TRBV28 and TRBJ2-2; 9 bases are a match to TRBD1. CDR3 size: 15 residues. CDR1 is MDHEN and CDR2 is SYDVKM in the germline V gene. V shed 4 bases and J 2 bases; nucleotides not matched to a gene: 2. CDR3 DNA: TGTGCCAGCAGTTGGGACAGGGACAACACCGGGGAGCTGTTTTTT. Translating gives CASSWDRDNTGELFF.

V usage is TRBV5-1 and J usage is TRBJ2-7; D may be TRBD2 (6 bases). The V gene's germline CDR1 is SGHRS and CDR2 YFSETQ. The CDR3 spans 13 residues. The V and J ends lost 3 bases and 4 bases respectively, with 11 bases between them. DNA of the CDR3: TGCGCCAGCAGCTGGGACTTTAATTACGAGCAGTACTTC. Translated, it gives CASSWDFNYEQYF. Variable domain in full (rest from reference TRBV5-1 and TRBJ2-7): KAGVTQTPRYLIKTRGQQVTLSCSPISGHRSVSWYQQTPGQGLQFLFEYFSETQRNKGNFPGRFSGRQFSNSRSEMNVSTLELGDSALYLCASSWDFNYEQYFGPGTRLTVT.

V and J are TRBV7-6 and TRBJ2-5, with 9 bases matching TRBD1. The CDR3 consists of 15 residues. The germline CDR1 and CDR2 sequences are SGHVS and FNYEAQ. Trimming took 5 bases from V and 4 from J; bases not matched to a gene: 8. The CDR3 DNA reads TGTGCCAGCAGCCCCTTCGGACAGGGGACAGAGACCCAGTACTTC. This translates into CASSPFGQGTETQYF.

The chain is built from TRBV5-8 and TRBJ1-3; D gene unclear. CDR3 length: 16 amino acids. The V and J ends lost 2 bases and 4 bases respectively, with 16 bases between them. Germline loops: CDR1 SGHTS, CDR2 YDEGEE. CDR3 residues: CASSFYQRLEGNTIYF. The CDR3 bases are TGTGCCAGCAGCTTTTACCAGCGGCTCGAGGGAAACACCATATATTTT.

The genes are TRBV7-6 and TRBJ2-5; 11 nucleotides agree with TRBD1. J was trimmed by 3 bases and V by 5 bases; bases with no gene match: 5. CDR3 length: 15 amino acids. Germline CDR1 reads SGHVS; CDR2 reads FNYEAQ. The CDR3 sequence is CASSGRDRGKETQYF. CDR3 DNA: TGTGCCAGCAGCGGCCGGGACAGGGGGAAAGAGACCCAGTACTTC.

This CDR3 reads CASSFVAGYGYTF. The CDR3 nucleotides read TGTGCCAGCAGTTTTGTGGCAGGCTATGGCTACACCTTC. The genes are TRBV28 and TRBJ1-2; D call uncertain. This CDR3 is 13 amino acids long. V was cut by 3 bases and J by 4 bases, with 9 bases left in between. Germline V CDR1 and CDR2: MDHEN, SYDVKM.

The rearrangement uses TRBV4-2 and TRBJ2-7; D may be TRBD1 (6 bases). The V gene lost 5 bases and the J gene lost 3 bases, with 11 bases spanning the gap. The CDR3 totals 13 residues. Germline V gene data show CDR1 as LGHNA and CDR2 as YNFKEQ. Here the CDR3 reads CASSVDSRYEQYF. The CDR3 DNA reads TGTGCCAGCAGCGTGGACAGTCGCTACGAGCAGTACTTC.

The chain combines TRBV30 with TRBJ2-7; D is ambiguous. Deletions cut 2 bases from V and 5 bases from J, with 4 bases between. CDR3 size: 10 residues. Per the germline V gene, CDR1 is GTSNPN and CDR2 is SVGIG (reference sequence). The CDR3 sequence is CAWSRHEQYF. CDR3 in DNA: TGTGCCTGGAGTAGACACGAGCAGTACTTC.

The V call is TRBV6-5, the J call TRBJ2-2; no definite D call. Trimming shortened V by 7 bases and J by 4 bases, and 7 bases separated the two germline ends. CDR3 length: 12 amino acids. CDR1 MNHEY and CDR2 SVGAGI come from the germline V gene. Here the CDR3 reads CASKASTGELFF. The CDR3 nucleotides are TGTGCCAGCAAGGCGAGCACCGGGGAGCTGTTTTTT.